Shown below are 10 T cell receptor beta chains from a single sample sequenced in a study of blood T cells in healthy people across ages. A J-beta primer mix and a sample-barcoded 5' primer were used in a second PCR of about 7 to 12 cycles. TCRdb reprocessed the 5' RACE reads with MiXCR, giving one entry per CDR3 protein. The sample lists about a million distinct CDR3 sequences, 45% to 50% occurring once. Sequenced sample: blood. These receptors were collected from a man in his thirties or forties in good health.

This chain joins TRBV29-1 and TRBJ2-7; 9 nucleotides line up with TRBD2. The CDR3 runs to 13 residues. The germline gives CDR1 SQVTM, CDR2 ANQGSEA. With 2 bases clipped from V and 2 bases from J, the junction kept 1 base outside the gene matches. The CDR3: CSVELAGTYEQYF. CDR3 in DNA: TGCAGCGTTGAACTAGCGGGGACCTACGAGCAGTACTTC.

This clonotype was seen more than once but under ten times. The chain uses TRBV12-3 or TRBV12-4 and TRBJ1-4; no clear D gene. CDR3 length: 12 amino acids. Trimming cost V 6 bases and J 0 bases, with 2 bases left between them. DNA for the CDR3: TGTGCCAGCAGGGCAACTAATGAAAAACTGTTTTTT. The encoded protein is CASRATNEKLFF.

This clonotype turned up a few times. CDR3 DNA sequence: TGTGCCAGCAGCCCAGATGGACTAGCGAACGAGCAGTACTTC. Residues: CASSPDGLANEQYF. This chain joins TRBV13 and TRBJ2-7, with 9 bases aligning to TRBD2. With 5 bases clipped from V and 5 bases from J, the junction kept 7 bases outside the gene matches. Germline CDR1 reads PRHDT; CDR2 reads FYEKMQ (reference sequence). This CDR3 comprises 14 residues.

J is TRBJ2-1 and V is TRBV25-1, with no clear D. V gave up 5 bases and J gave up 7 bases, with 12 bases separating them. The V gene's germline CDR1 is MGHDK and CDR2 SYGVNS. This CDR3 contains 13 residues. CDR3 nucleotides: TGTGCCAGCAGTCCAACGGAGAGGAATGAGCAGTTCTTC. This encodes CASSPTERNEQFF.

This clonotype was counted only a few times. The chain combines TRBV6-2 or TRBV6-3 with TRBJ1-2; D gene uncertain. The CDR3 consists of 12 residues. In germline, CDR1 is MNHEY, CDR2 SVGEGT. Trimming removed 2 bases from V and 6 bases from J, with 7 bases in between. CDR3 coding DNA: TGTGCCAGCAGTTACGCGATAAATGGCTACACCTTC. Its translation: CASSYAINGYTF.

This chain uses TRBV7-8 with TRBJ1-1, with a tentative D call TRBD1 (5 bases). The CDR3 runs to 13 residues. The germline gives CDR1 SGHVS, CDR2 FQNEAQ. Trimming removed 4 bases at V and 6 bases at J, with 12 bases between. The CDR3 sequence is CASSSYRGAEAFF. In nucleotides, the CDR3 is TGTGCCAGCAGCTCCTACCGGGGCGCTGAAGCTTTCTTT.

This clonotype was counted between two and nine times. The rearrangement joins TRBV3-1 to TRBJ2-1; 7 bases match TRBD1. Looked up from germline, CDR1 is LGHDT and CDR2 is YNNKEL (reference sequence). This CDR3 has 14 residues. Germline trimming cut 1 base from V and 11 bases from J; bases unmatched to any gene: 8. The CDR3 nucleotides read TGTGCCAGCAGCCAAGGACAGGGCTCCGGTCAGCAGTTCTTC. As protein: CASSQGQGSGQQFF.

This clonotype was picked up many times. This rearrangement joins TRBV3-1 to TRBJ1-6; TRBD1 aligns across 7 bases. The CDR3 contains 16 residues. The germline V gene encodes CDR1 LGHDT and CDR2 YNNKEL (reference sequence). V gave up 0 bases and J gave up 7 bases; unmatched junction bases: 6. This CDR3 is CASSQDRGDSNSPLHF. CDR3 sequence (DNA): TGTGCCAGCAGCCAAGATCGGGGGGACAGCAATTCACCCCTCCACTTT.

The genes are TRBV20-1 and TRBJ2-7, with 7 bases aligning to TRBD1. Germline CDR1 is DFQATT and CDR2 is SNEGSKA (reference sequence). The V and J ends lost 0 bases and 3 bases, in that order; junction bases with no gene match: 5. The CDR3 is 14 residues long. In DNA form, the CDR3 reads TGCAGTGCTAGAGATCCGGACAGGAACTACGAGCAGTACTTC. It is translated as CSARDPDRNYEQYF.

This clonotype was counted many times. In DNA, the CDR3 is TGCAGCGTTGAAGGTATGAGGGAGAGCTCCTACGAGCAGTACTTC. It translates to CSVEGMRESSYEQYF. The J gene is TRBJ2-7, the V gene TRBV29-1, with a weak D call TRBD2 (5 bases). V lost 1 base and J lost 0, with 13 bases in between. Germline V gives CDR1 SQVTM, CDR2 ANQGSEA. This CDR3 contains 15 residues.